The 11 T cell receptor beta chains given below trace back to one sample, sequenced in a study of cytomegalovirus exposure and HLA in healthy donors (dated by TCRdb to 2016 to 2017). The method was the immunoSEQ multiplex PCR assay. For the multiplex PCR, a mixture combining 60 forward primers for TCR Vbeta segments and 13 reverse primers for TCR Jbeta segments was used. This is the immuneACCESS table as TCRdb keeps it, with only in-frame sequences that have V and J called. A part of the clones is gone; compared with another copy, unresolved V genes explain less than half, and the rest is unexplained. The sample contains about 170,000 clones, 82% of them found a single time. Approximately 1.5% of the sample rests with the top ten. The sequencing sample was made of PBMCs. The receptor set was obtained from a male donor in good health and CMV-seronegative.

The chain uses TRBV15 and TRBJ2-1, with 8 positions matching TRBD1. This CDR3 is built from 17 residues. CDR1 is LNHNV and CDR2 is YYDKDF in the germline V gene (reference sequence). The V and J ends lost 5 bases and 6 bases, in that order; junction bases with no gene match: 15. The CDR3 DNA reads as TGTGCCACCAGCGAGACGGGGACAGGAAGAATTACCAATGAGCAGTTCTTC. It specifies CATSETGTGRITNEQFF.

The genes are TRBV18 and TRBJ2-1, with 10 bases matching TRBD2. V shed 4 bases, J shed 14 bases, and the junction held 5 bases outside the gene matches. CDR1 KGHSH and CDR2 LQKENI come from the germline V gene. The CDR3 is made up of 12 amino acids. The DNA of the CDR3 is TGTGCCAGCTCACTGGCCGGGACTAGCGAGTTCTTC. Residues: CASSLAGTSEFF.

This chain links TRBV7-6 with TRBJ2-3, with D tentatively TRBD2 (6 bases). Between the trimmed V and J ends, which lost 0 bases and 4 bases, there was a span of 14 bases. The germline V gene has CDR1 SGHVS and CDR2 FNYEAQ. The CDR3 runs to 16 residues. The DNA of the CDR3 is TGTGCCAGCAGCTTAGCTGGCGGCTGGGAGGCAGATACGCAGTATTTT. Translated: CASSLAGGWEADTQYF. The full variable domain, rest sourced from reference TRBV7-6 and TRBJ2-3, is GAGVSQSPRYKVTKRGQDVALRCDPISGHVSLYWYRQALGQGPEFLTYFNYEAQQDKSGLPNDRFSAERPEGSISTLTIQRTEQRDSAMYRCASSLAGGWEADTQYFGPGTRLTVL.

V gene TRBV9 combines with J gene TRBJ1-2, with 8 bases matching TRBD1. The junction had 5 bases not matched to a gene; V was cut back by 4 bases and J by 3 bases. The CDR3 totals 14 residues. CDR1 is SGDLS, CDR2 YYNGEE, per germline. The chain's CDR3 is CASSPRTGHYGYTF. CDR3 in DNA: TGTGCCAGCAGCCCTAGGACAGGGCACTATGGCTACACCTTC.

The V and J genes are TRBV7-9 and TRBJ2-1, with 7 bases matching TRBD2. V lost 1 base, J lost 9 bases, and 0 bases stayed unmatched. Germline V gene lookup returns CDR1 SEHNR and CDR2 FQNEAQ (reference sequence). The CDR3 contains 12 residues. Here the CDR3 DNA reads TGTGCCAGCAGCTTAGGGGGGGGTGAGCAGTTCTTC. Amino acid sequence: CASSLGGGEQFF.

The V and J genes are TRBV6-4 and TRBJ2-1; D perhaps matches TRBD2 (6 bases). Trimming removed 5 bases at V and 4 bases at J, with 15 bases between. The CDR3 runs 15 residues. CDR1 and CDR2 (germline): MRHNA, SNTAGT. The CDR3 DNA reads TGTGCCAGCAGTCCGGAGGAGGGGCTGTACAATGAGCAGTTCTTC. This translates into CASSPEEGLYNEQFF.

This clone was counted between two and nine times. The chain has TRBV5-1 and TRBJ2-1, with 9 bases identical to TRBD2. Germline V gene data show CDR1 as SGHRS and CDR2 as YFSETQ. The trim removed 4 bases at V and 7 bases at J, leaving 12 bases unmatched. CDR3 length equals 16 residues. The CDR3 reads CASSVQLAGFRNEQFF. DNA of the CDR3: TGCGCCAGCAGCGTACAACTAGCGGGCTTTAGAAATGAGCAGTTCTTC.

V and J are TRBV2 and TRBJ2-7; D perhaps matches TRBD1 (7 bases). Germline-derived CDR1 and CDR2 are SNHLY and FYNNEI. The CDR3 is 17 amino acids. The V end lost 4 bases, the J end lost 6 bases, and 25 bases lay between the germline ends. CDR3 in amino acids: CASSGELDRVQGGEQYF. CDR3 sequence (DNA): TGTGCCAGCAGTGGCGAACTAGACAGGGTACAGGGAGGCGAGCAGTACTTC.

The CDR3 DNA reads as TGTGCCAGCAGGGTCGGGGGTACAGATACGCAGTATTTT. Translated: CASRVGGTDTQYF. The rearrangement uses TRBV6-1 and TRBJ2-3, with a possible D match to TRBD2 (6 bases). CDR1 is MNHNS, CDR2 SASEGT, per germline. The CDR3 has 13 amino acids. Trimming took off 6 bases at V and 3 bases at J, with 10 bases between the two ends.

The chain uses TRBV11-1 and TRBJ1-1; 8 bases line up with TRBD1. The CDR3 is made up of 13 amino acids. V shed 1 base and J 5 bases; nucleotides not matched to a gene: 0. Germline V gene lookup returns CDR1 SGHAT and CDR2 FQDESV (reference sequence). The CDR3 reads CASSLDRGTEAFF. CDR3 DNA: TGTGCCAGCAGCTTAGACAGGGGGACTGAAGCTTTCTTT.

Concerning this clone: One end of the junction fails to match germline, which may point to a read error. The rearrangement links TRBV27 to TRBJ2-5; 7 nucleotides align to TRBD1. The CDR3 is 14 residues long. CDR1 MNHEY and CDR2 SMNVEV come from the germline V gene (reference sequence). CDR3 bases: TGTGCCGGCAGTGCCAACAGGGGAGAGGGGACCCAGTACTTC. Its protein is CAGSANRGEGTQYF.